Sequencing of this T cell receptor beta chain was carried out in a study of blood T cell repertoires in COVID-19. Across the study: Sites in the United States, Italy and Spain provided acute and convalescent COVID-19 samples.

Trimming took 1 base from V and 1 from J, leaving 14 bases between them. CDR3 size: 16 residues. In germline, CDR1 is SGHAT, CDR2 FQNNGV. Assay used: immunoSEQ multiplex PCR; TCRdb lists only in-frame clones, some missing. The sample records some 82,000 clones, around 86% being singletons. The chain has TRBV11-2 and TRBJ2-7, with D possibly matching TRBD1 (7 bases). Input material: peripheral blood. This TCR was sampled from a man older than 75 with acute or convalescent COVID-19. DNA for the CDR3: TGTGCCAGCAGCTTAGTGGGGGCAGGGGGGTCCTACGAGCAGTACTTC. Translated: CASSLVGAGGSYEQYF.